This TCR beta chain was profiled in a study of T cells in women clearing cervical HPV infection. Concerning this clone: Read sequence stops 3 residues before the CDR3 end, and the germline J gene provides the missing end.

The V gene's germline CDR1 is SGHVS and CDR2 FQNEAQ. The CDR3 covers 16 residues. Between the trimmed V and J ends, which lost 5 bases and 0 bases, there was a span of 13 bases. Profiled with immunoSEQ multiplex PCR; TCRdb holds only in-frame clones, not every one. The table lists tens of thousands of clones, with 3.1% in the top ten. The J gene is TRBJ1-4, the V gene TRBV7-8, with D possibly TRBD1 on 5 matching bases. This receptor was obtained from a woman aged 18 to 69 with a cervical HPV16 infection that either progressed to CIN3+ or cleared (not recorded which). Material: blood buffy coat. Incomplete CDR3 DNA: TGTGCCAGCAGCCTTAGGGGCGGTGCAACTAATGAAAAA. Translating gives CASSLRGGATNEK. From start to end, the CDR3 is CASSLRGGATNEKLFF.